This passage covers 27 T cell receptor beta chains from one sample sequenced in a study of blood T cells in healthy people across ages. The use of a sample-barcoded 5' primer and a J-beta primer mix characterized a second PCR of about 7 to 12 cycles. MiXCR, applied by TCRdb to the 5' RACE reads, yields one record per CDR3 protein. The table lists hundreds of thousands of distinct CDR3 sequences, about 25% of them singletons. These data are also associated with another study on T cells of mothers and their children.

Input material: blood. The source is a boy younger than 18 in good health.

This clonotype was seen a handful of times. The chain carries TRBV7-8 and TRBJ2-7, with TRBD2 identical over 7 bases. Germline CDR1 reads SGHVS; CDR2 reads FQNEAQ. The ends lost 8 bases at V and 0 bases at J; junction bases unmatched: 10. The CDR3 is 15 amino acids. In DNA, the CDR3 is TGTGCCAGCTCCCCAGGGCGGGGGAGCTCCTACGAGCAGTACTTC. Translating it yields CASSPGRGSSYEQYF.

This chain connects TRBV29-1 to TRBJ2-2; 7 bases line up with TRBD1. Germline V lookup: CDR1 SQVTM, CDR2 ANQGSEA. Trimming at V came to 4 bases and at J to 7 bases, leaving 6 bases not matched to a gene. The CDR3 has 13 residues. The CDR3 spells CSVGRQGNGELFF. Here the CDR3 DNA reads TGCAGCGTTGGACGACAGGGAAACGGGGAGCTGTTTTTT.

This clonotype was counted only a few times. The chain employs TRBV5-1 and TRBJ1-2; D remains unclear. V lost 2 bases to trimming and J lost 0 bases, with 20 bases between them. Per germline, CDR1 SGHRS and CDR2 YFSETQ. The CDR3 sequence is 18 residues long. The CDR3 region is CASSFGRVSGLTNYGYTF. The CDR3 nucleotides read TGCGCCAGCAGCTTCGGGAGGGTCTCTGGGCTGACTAACTATGGCTACACCTTC.

The rearrangement joins TRBV29-1 to TRBJ1-1; tentatively, D is TRBD1 (5 bases). V was shortened by 0 bases and J by 12 bases, with 17 bases between the two germline ends. CDR1 and CDR2 from the germline V gene are SQVTM and ANQGSEA. The CDR3 spans 13 residues. CDR3 amino acids: CSVEELAGTGTFF. CDR3 nucleotides: TGCAGCGTTGAAGAGCTTGCCGGGACGGGGACTTTCTTT.

This clonotype was seen a few times. V gene TRBV6-6 combines with J gene TRBJ2-5, with 11 bases lining up with TRBD2. The J call may be in error: the DNA end matches TRBJ2-1 better. The CDR3 runs to 16 residues. Germline V CDR1 and CDR2: MNHNY, SVGAGI (reference sequence). CDR3 in amino acids: CASSYGLAGGRNEQFF. As DNA, the CDR3 is TGTGCCAGCAGTTACGGCCTAGCGGGGGGCCGTAATGAGCAGTTCTTC.

The chain uses TRBV6-5 and TRBJ1-2; D possibly corresponds to TRBD1 (5 bases). Germline V gene lookup returns CDR1 MNHEY and CDR2 SVGAGI. V was pared by 7 bases and J by 7 bases, with 16 bases between. The CDR3 runs to 13 residues. As DNA, the CDR3 is TGTGCCAGCAATGGTATAGGGGCCTTTGGCTACACCTTC. Protein: CASNGIGAFGYTF.

The rearrangement joins TRBV6-1 to TRBJ2-5; D not resolved. The tail of the sequence fits TRBJ2-7 better, so the J call may be wrong. Germline V CDR1 and CDR2: MNHNS, SASEGT. The CDR3 has 15 amino acids. The CDR3, as DNA: TGTGCCAGCAGTATAAACCCGGAGAGCTCCTACGAGCAGTACTTC. It specifies CASSINPESSYEQYF.

The table lists this clonotype with a few counts. V gene TRBV4-1 combines with J gene TRBJ2-5; TRBD2 matches at 11 bases. The CDR3 has 17 amino acids. V was pared by 3 bases and J by 0 bases, with 6 bases of the junction left unmatched. CDR1 MGHRA and CDR2 YSYEKL come from the germline V gene. CDR3 in amino acids: CASSQTGTSGYQETQYF. CDR3 coding DNA: TGCGCCAGCAGCCAGACCGGGACTAGCGGATACCAAGAGACCCAGTACTTC.

This clonotype was recorded a few times. The chain employs TRBV29-1 and TRBJ1-1; D is unresolved. The CDR3 has 13 residues. CDR1 and CDR2 (germline): SQVTM, ANQGSEA. V lost 2 bases and J lost 0, with 7 bases in between. CDR3 region: CSVESIMNTEAFF. CDR3 nucleotide sequence: TGCAGCGTTGAATCAATCATGAACACTGAAGCTTTCTTT.

The chain links TRBV2 to TRBJ2-6, with D unresolved. The germline V gene has CDR1 SNHLY and CDR2 FYNNEI. Trimming removed 7 bases from V and 0 bases from J, with 16 bases in between. CDR3 length equals 17 residues. The CDR3 DNA reads as TGTGCCAGCACTCCACTGGGCAAAAGCTCTGGGGCCAACGTCCTGACTTTC. It specifies CASTPLGKSSGANVLTF.

This clonotype turned up a few times. The genes are TRBV20-1 and TRBJ2-5; possibly TRBD1 for D (8 bases). Between the trimmed V and J ends, which lost 2 bases and 5 bases, there was a span of 12 bases. CDR3 length: 13 residues. The germline gives CDR1 DFQATT, CDR2 SNEGSKA (reference sequence). The CDR3: CSARQQGGETQYF. The CDR3 DNA sequence: TGCAGTGCTAGACAACAGGGGGGGGAGACCCAGTACTTC.

In its sample, this clonotype was seen a few times. This sequence joins TRBV29-1 and TRBJ2-3; 9 positions match TRBD1. J was trimmed by 4 bases and V by 1 base; bases with no gene match: 9. The CDR3 contains 16 residues. The V gene's germline CDR1 is SQVTM and CDR2 ANQGSEA. The CDR3, as DNA: TGCAGCGTTGAAGGGGGAACCACAGGGGGCGCAGATACGCAGTATTTT. The encoded protein is CSVEGGTTGGADTQYF.

The rearrangement links TRBV6-1 to TRBJ2-2, with D maybe TRBD1 (6 bases). Germline-derived CDR1 and CDR2 are MNHNS and SASEGT. Trimming removed 4 bases from V and 4 bases from J, with 13 bases in between. The CDR3 contains 15 residues. The CDR3 sequence is CASSGKNRATGELFF. Here the CDR3 DNA reads TGTGCCAGCAGTGGGAAAAACAGGGCCACCGGGGAGCTGTTTTTT.

This clonotype was recorded a few times. The J gene is TRBJ2-3, the V gene TRBV2; no clear D. Trimming removed 0 bases from V and 5 bases from J, with 12 bases in between. CDR1 SNHLY and CDR2 FYNNEI come from the germline V gene. CDR3 size: 15 residues. CDR3 amino acids: CASSEAGIDEDTQYF. CDR3 nucleotides: TGTGCCAGCAGTGAAGCGGGGATCGACGAAGATACGCAGTATTTT. Complete variable domain (other parts from reference TRBV2 and TRBJ2-3): EPEVTQTPSHQVTQMGQEVILRCVPISNHLYFYWYRQILGQKVEFLVSFYNNEISEKSEIFDDQFSVERPDGSNFTLKIRSTKLEDSAMYFCASSEAGIDEDTQYFGPGTRLTVL.

The chain combines TRBV21-1 with TRBJ2-1; TRBD1, the table's D call, lacks a check against the DNA. TRBV21-1 constitutes a pseudogene. The CDR3 length is 16 residues. CDR3 nucleotides: TGTGCCAGCAGCAAGTTTACAGGGGGGCGCATTGGTGAGCAGTTCTTC. It specifies CASSKFTGGRIGEQFF.

The V call is TRBV29-1, the J call TRBJ1-1; D unresolved. The V gene's germline CDR1 is SQVTM and CDR2 ANQGSEA. This CDR3 is built from 14 residues. With 2 bases removed from V and 0 bases from J, the gap between germline ends came to 10 bases. CDR3 loop: CSVELLSMNTEAFF. The CDR3 DNA follows: TGCAGCGTTGAACTGCTGAGCATGAACACTGAAGCTTTCTTT.

This clonotype has a handful of counts. The chain joins TRBV29-1 to TRBJ2-4; D perhaps matches TRBD1 (6 bases). This CDR3 region has 17 residues. The germline V gene has CDR1 SQVTM and CDR2 ANQGSEA. The CDR3 loop is CSIIQGLDPGAPDIQYF. DNA for the CDR3: TGCAGTATTATCCAGGGGTTGGATCCGGGCGCCCCAGACATTCAGTACTTC. Using reference TRBV29-1 and TRBJ2-4 for the parts outside the CDR3, the full variable domain is SAVISQKPSRDICQRGTSLTIQCQVDSQVTMMFWYRQQPGQSLTLIATANQGSEATYESGFVIDKFPISRPNLTFSTLTVSNMSPEDSSIYLCSIIQGLDPGAPDIQYFGAGTRLSVL.

This rearrangement joins TRBV3-1 to TRBJ2-7, with 7 bases aligning to TRBD1. J lost 6 bases, V lost 2 bases, and 1 base had no gene match. Germline V CDR1 and CDR2: LGHDT, YNNKEL (reference sequence). The CDR3 is made up of 12 amino acids. The CDR3 spells CASSQNRGEQYF. DNA of the CDR3: TGTGCCAGCAGCCAAAACAGGGGCGAGCAGTACTTC.

The chain carries TRBV2 and TRBJ2-2; 7 bases agree with TRBD1. In germline, CDR1 is SNHLY, CDR2 FYNNEI. The CDR3 spans 13 residues. After removal of 7 bases from V and 7 bases from J, the junction contained 6 bases not matched to a gene. This chain's CDR3 is CASTRQGVGELFF. The CDR3 DNA follows: TGTGCCAGCACGAGACAGGGAGTCGGGGAGCTGTTTTTT. Using reference TRBV2 and TRBJ2-2 for the parts outside the CDR3, the full variable domain is EPEVTQTPSHQVTQMGQEVILRCVPISNHLYFYWYRQILGQKVEFLVSFYNNEISEKSEIFDDQFSVERPDGSNFTLKIRSTKLEDSAMYFCASTRQGVGELFFGEGSRLTVL.

V usage is TRBV2 and J usage is TRBJ2-2; D unclear. Per germline, CDR1 SNHLY and CDR2 FYNNEI. The length of the CDR3 is 14 residues. V was shortened by 8 bases and J by 15 bases, with 25 bases between the two germline ends. CDR3 amino acids: CASGEAQYLQAVFF. DNA for the CDR3: TGTGCCAGCGGAGAGGCACAGTACCTCCAAGCCGTGTTTTTT. Full variable domain (rest looked up from reference TRBV2 and TRBJ2-2): EPEVTQTPSHQVTQMGQEVILRCVPISNHLYFYWYRQILGQKVEFLVSFYNNEISEKSEIFDDQFSVERPDGSNFTLKIRSTKLEDSAMYFCASGEAQYLQAVFFGEGSRLTVL.

This clonotype occurred a few times. The genes are TRBV20-1 and TRBJ2-1; TRBD2 matches at 9 bases. V dropped 6 bases and J dropped 5; count of bases not matched to a gene: 11. The V gene's germline CDR1 is DFQATT and CDR2 SNEGSKA (reference sequence). The CDR3 is made up of 15 amino acids. CDR3 sequence: CSALESGRRNNEQFF. The CDR3 DNA is TGCAGTGCCCTCGAGAGCGGGAGGAGGAACAATGAGCAGTTCTTC.

J is TRBJ2-5 and V is TRBV29-1; 14 bases match TRBD2. Gene TRBJ2-7 matches the end of the DNA better, so the J call may be wrong. This CDR3 has 15 residues. Germline CDR1 SQVTM, CDR2 ANQGSEA. CDR3 region: CSVEETSGRAYEQYF. CDR3 nucleotide sequence: TGCAGCGTTGAAGAGACTAGCGGGAGGGCCTACGAGCAGTACTTC.

The rearrangement links TRBV6-1 to TRBJ2-5, with 8 nucleotides matching TRBD2. TRBJ2-7 explains the end of the DNA better; the J call may be wrong. The CDR3 runs 15 residues. Germline V gene sequence: CDR1 MNHNS, CDR2 SASEGT. For the CDR3, the DNA is TGTGCCAGCAGGGAAACTAGCGGCAGAGTCTACGAGCAGTACTTC. This codes for CASRETSGRVYEQYF.

The table lists this clonotype with a few counts. The chain links TRBV7-2 to TRBJ2-4; 10 bases are a match to TRBD2. V shed 5 bases, J shed 12 bases, and the junction held 10 bases outside the gene matches. The CDR3 runs 14 residues. Germline V gives CDR1 SGHTA, CDR2 FQGNSA. The CDR3 is CASSRGSSGSTQYF. DNA of the CDR3: TGTGCCAGCAGCCGAGGATCTAGCGGGAGTACTCAGTACTTC.

The chain recombines TRBV28 with TRBJ2-3; D gene ambiguous. Trimming cost V 6 bases and J 5 bases, with 18 bases left between them. This CDR3 region has 15 residues. Germline V gene lookup returns CDR1 MDHEN and CDR2 SYDVKM. CDR3 coding DNA: TGTGCCAGCAGCCCCTCCGGGCCAGGTGGAGATACGCAGTATTTT. Translation gives CASSPSGPGGDTQYF. The full variable domain, its missing parts supplied by reference TRBV28 and TRBJ2-3, is DVKVTQSSRYLVKRTGEKVFLECVQDMDHENMFWYRQDPGLGLRLIYFSYDVKMKEKGDIPEGYSVSREKKERFSLILESASTNQTSMYLCASSPSGPGGDTQYFGPGTRLTVL.

The CDR3 region has the DNA TGTGCCAGCAGCGCTACTCGGGAGCCTCCAGATACGCAGTATTTT. Translated: CASSATREPPDTQYF. The chain uses TRBV28 and TRBJ2-3, with D possibly TRBD2 on 6 matching bases. CDR3 length: 15 amino acids. CDR1 MDHEN and CDR2 SYDVKM come from the germline V gene. The V gene lost 6 bases and the J gene lost 4 bases, with 17 bases spanning the gap.

The chain couples TRBV7-3 to TRBJ2-5, with D unclear. The assigned J gene may be wrong: the sequence end matches TRBJ2-1 better. CDR1 SGHTA and CDR2 FQGTGA come from the germline V gene. There are 12 residues in the CDR3. CDR3 DNA: TGTGCCAGCAGCTTAGAAGGGCGCCCGCAGTTCTTC. It specifies CASSLEGRPQFF.